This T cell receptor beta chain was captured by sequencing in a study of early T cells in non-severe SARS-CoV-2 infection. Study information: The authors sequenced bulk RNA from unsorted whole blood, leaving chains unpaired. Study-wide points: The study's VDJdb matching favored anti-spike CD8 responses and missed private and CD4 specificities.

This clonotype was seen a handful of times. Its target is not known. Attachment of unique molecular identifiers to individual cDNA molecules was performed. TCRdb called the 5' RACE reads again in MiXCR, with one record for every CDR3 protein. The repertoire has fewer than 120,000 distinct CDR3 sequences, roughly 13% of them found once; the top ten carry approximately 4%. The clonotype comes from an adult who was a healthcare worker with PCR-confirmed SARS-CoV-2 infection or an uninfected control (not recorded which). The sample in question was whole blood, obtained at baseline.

CDR3: CSARDQTGGFHEQYF. The CDR3 region has the DNA TGCAGTGCTAGAGATCAGACAGGGGGCTTCCACGAGCAGTACTTC. This rearrangement joins TRBV20-1 to TRBJ2-7, with 10 bases lining up with TRBD1. After removal of 0 bases from V and 5 bases from J, the junction contained 7 bases not matched to a gene. The CDR3 is made up of 15 amino acids. From germline, CDR1 is DFQATT and CDR2 SNEGSKA (reference sequence).